The count of the clone carrying this TCR beta chain is one. The antigen is not known. The same CDR3 can be traced to other DNA sequences in this sample. This entry belongs to a study of cytomegalovirus exposure and HLA in healthy donors. Turning to the study itself: In an earlier analysis, approximately 120 million unique TCR beta sequences were found from about 179 million T cells.

PCR involved 60 Vbeta and 13 Jbeta primers. Sequencing was performed with immunoSEQ multiplex PCR; in TCRdb, only in-frame clones are kept and a portion is missing. The sample holds about 200,000 clones; approximately 78% are singletons and the top ten take approximately 2.8%. Germline assignment: CDR1 SGHRS and CDR2 YFSETQ. There are 14 residues in the CDR3. The V end lost 1 base, the J end lost 1 base, and 9 bases lay between the germline ends. General observations from the study: An assumption of roughly uniform sequencing depth across donors underlay the presence/absence analyses. In all likelihood, a cluster of highly shared sequence variants was a sequencing artifact. In a later analysis, CMV-associated beta chains were mostly HLA-associated, it appeared.

Sequenced input: PBMCs. The chain recombines TRBV5-1 with TRBJ2-7, with D possibly matching TRBD1 (6 bases). This clonotype originated in a man aged 25-45 years in good health and CMV-seronegative. The CDR3 coding sequence is TGCGCCAGCAGCTTGTCGGGGACATCCTACGAGCAGTACTTC. It codes for CASSLSGTSYEQYF.